Shown below are 29 T cell receptor beta chains from a single sample sequenced in a study of shared clonotypes between healthy human individuals. TCRdb keeps only in-frame clones here, not all; method: immunoSEQ multiplex PCR. The sample lists roughly 2.1 million clones, approximately 94% occurring once. CD45RO-negative, CCR7-selected cells formed the naive CD8 fraction, which excluded terminally differentiated effector memory CD45RA+ cells. Source material: naive CD8+ T cells from PBMCs. The receptors derive from a man between 18 and 35 years old in good health. Some clones in this sample may be carry-over from other donors' samples.

This chain joins TRBV5-4 and TRBJ2-1; D is uncertain. The CDR3 covers 12 residues. Between the trimmed V and J ends, which lost 3 bases and 6 bases, there was a span of 7 bases. The germline V gene encodes CDR1 SGHNT and CDR2 YYREEE (reference sequence). The CDR3 loop is CASSYGGNEQFF. The CDR3 nucleotides read TGTGCCAGCAGCTACGGTGGCAATGAGCAGTTCTTC.

V usage is TRBV7-6 and J usage is TRBJ2-3; perhaps TRBD2 as D (6 bases). This CDR3 is 15 amino acids long. Deletions cut 4 bases from V and 1 base from J, with 12 bases between. CDR1 is SGHVS, CDR2 FNYEAQ, per germline. CDR3 sequence reads: CASSSGRGGTDTQYF. Written as DNA, the CDR3 is TGTGCCAGCAGCTCCGGGAGAGGCGGCACAGATACGCAGTATTTT. The whole variable domain, filled in from reference TRBV7-6 and TRBJ2-3, reads GAGVSQSPRYKVTKRGQDVALRCDPISGHVSLYWYRQALGQGPEFLTYFNYEAQQDKSGLPNDRFSAERPEGSISTLTIQRTEQRDSAMYRCASSSGRGGTDTQYFGPGTRLTVL.

The chain uses TRBV7-9 and TRBJ1-2; 10 positions agree with TRBD1. CDR3 length: 14 residues. The junction had 6 bases not matched to a gene; V was cut back by 3 bases and J by 8 bases. CDR1 is SEHNR, CDR2 FQNEAQ, per germline (reference sequence). Here the CDR3 DNA reads TGTGCCAGCAGCTTCGGACAGGGGGTTGAAGGCTACACCTTC. Amino acids: CASSFGQGVEGYTF.

This CDR3 is CASRDDTDTQYF. The CDR3 DNA reads as TGTGCCAGCAGGGATGACACAGATACGCAGTATTTT. V gene TRBV28 combines with J gene TRBJ2-3; D gene unclear. This CDR3 contains 12 residues. Germline V lookup: CDR1 MDHEN, CDR2 SYDVKM. Trimming shortened V by 6 bases and J by 2 bases, and 6 bases separated the two germline ends. The variable domain in full, completed from reference TRBV28 and TRBJ2-3, reads DVKVTQSSRYLVKRTGEKVFLECVQDMDHENMFWYRQDPGLGLRLIYFSYDVKMKEKGDIPEGYSVSREKKERFSLILESASTNQTSMYLCASRDDTDTQYFGPGTRLTVL.

This rearrangement joins TRBV2 to TRBJ2-3; 8 nucleotides match TRBD2. Germline CDR1 and CDR2: SNHLY and FYNNEI. V was pared by 3 bases and J by 12 bases, with 5 bases of the junction left unmatched. The CDR3 has 12 amino acids. The CDR3 loop is CASSDRSGRQYF. CDR3 DNA: TGTGCCAGCAGTGATAGGAGCGGGAGACAGTATTTT.

The J gene is TRBJ2-3, the V gene TRBV23-1; tentative D call: TRBD1 (5 bases). TRBV23-1 is placed among ORFs of uncertain function. Trimming shortened V by 2 bases and J by 5 bases, and 14 bases separated the two germline ends. The CDR3 runs 15 residues. The CDR3 DNA reads TGCGCCAGCAGTCAACCTGGACAATTTGGAGATACGCAGTATTTT. It specifies CASSQPGQFGDTQYF.

This clone was observed a single time. This sequence joins TRBV9 and TRBJ2-4, with a tentative D call TRBD1 (5 bases). Germline-derived CDR1 and CDR2 are SGDLS and YYNGEE. Between the trimmed V and J ends, which lost 0 bases and 8 bases, there was a span of 9 bases. The CDR3 extends over 13 amino acids. The CDR3 loop is CASSVGRADIQYF. The CDR3 coding sequence is TGTGCCAGCAGCGTAGGCAGGGCGGACATTCAGTACTTC.

The chain employs TRBV6-6 and TRBJ1-2; TRBD1 aligns across 9 bases. The CDR3 contains 15 residues. Trimming took 5 bases from V and 1 from J; bases not matched to a gene: 5. Germline lookup yields CDR1 MNHNY and CDR2 SVGAGI (reference sequence). The CDR3 sequence: CASSLRQGDNYGYTF. The DNA of the CDR3 is TGTGCCAGCAGTCTACGACAGGGGGATAACTATGGCTACACCTTC.

The chain couples TRBV18 to TRBJ2-1; 14 positions match TRBD2. V lost 3 bases and J lost 8; bases outside the gene matches: 9. This CDR3 contains 17 residues. Germline CDR1 and CDR2: KGHSH and LQKENI. CDR3 DNA sequence: TGTGCCAGCTCACCCCTGGGACTAGCGGGAGTTTGGTATGAGCAGTTCTTC. Its protein is CASSPLGLAGVWYEQFF.

The V and J genes are TRBV4-1 and TRBJ1-2, with 7 bases matching TRBD1. J lost 7 bases, V lost 4 bases, and 9 bases had no gene match. CDR3 size: 14 residues. Germline loops: CDR1 MGHRA, CDR2 YSYEKL. In nucleotides, the CDR3 is TGCGCCAGCAGCCCGGAGACAGGGCTCACTGGCTACACCTTC. Its translation: CASSPETGLTGYTF.

The V and J genes are TRBV6-5 and TRBJ1-1; the D gene is possibly TRBD1 (5 bases). This CDR3 comprises 13 residues. CDR1 MNHEY and CDR2 SVGAGI come from the germline V gene. Trimming removed 6 bases from V and 5 bases from J, with 13 bases in between. CDR3 protein: CASSLQGATEAFF. CDR3 bases: TGTGCCAGCAGCCTCCAAGGGGCTACTGAAGCTTTCTTT.

On this clone itself: Other DNA sequences within the sample encode an identical CDR3. The genes are TRBV9 and TRBJ2-1, with D possibly TRBD2 on 5 matching bases. The CDR3 contains 12 residues. Trimming stripped 2 bases from V and 8 bases from J, with 8 bases between. Germline loops: CDR1 SGDLS, CDR2 YYNGEE. CDR3 residues: CASSVGGDEQFF. CDR3 DNA: TGTGCCAGCAGCGTCGGAGGTGATGAGCAGTTCTTC.

The CDR3 sequence is CSVEGGLVYNEQFF. CDR3 nucleotide sequence: TGCAGCGTTGAGGGTGGACTCGTATACAATGAGCAGTTCTTC. The rearrangement joins TRBV29-1 to TRBJ2-1, with D possibly matching TRBD2 (5 bases). Germline loops: CDR1 SQVTM, CDR2 ANQGSEA. The CDR3 is 14 amino acids. V was shortened by 3 bases and J by 4 bases, with 13 bases between the two germline ends.

There are a few counts of this clone. The CDR3 here is CASSYSADQPQHF. The CDR3 bases are TGTGCCAGCAGTTACTCTGCCGATCAGCCCCAGCATTTT. The chain combines TRBV27 with TRBJ1-5, with D hard to call. V lost 4 bases and J lost 5, with 9 bases in between. Germline V gene sequence: CDR1 MNHEY, CDR2 SMNVEV (reference sequence). The CDR3 runs to 13 residues.

The rearrangement links TRBV5-6 to TRBJ1-5; 8 bases fit TRBD1. Germline V gene lookup returns CDR1 SGHDT and CDR2 YYEEEE. V trimming: 3 bases; J trimming: 5 bases; junction bases outside the gene matches: 4. The CDR3 consists of 14 residues. The CDR3 region is CASSSSQGDQPQHF. The CDR3, as DNA: TGTGCCAGCAGCTCCTCACAGGGGGATCAGCCCCAGCATTTT.

This sequence joins TRBV2 and TRBJ1-3; D gene uncertain. V was shortened by 5 bases and J by 0 bases, with 14 bases between the two germline ends. Germline assignment: CDR1 SNHLY and CDR2 FYNNEI. The length of the CDR3 is 16 residues. CDR3 residues: CASSYEPWDSGNTIYF. CDR3 nucleotides: TGTGCCAGCAGTTACGAACCCTGGGACTCTGGAAACACCATATATTTT. Looking up the rest from reference TRBV2 and TRBJ1-3 gives the full variable domain: EPEVTQTPSHQVTQMGQEVILRCVPISNHLYFYWYRQILGQKVEFLVSFYNNEISEKSEIFDDQFSVERPDGSNFTLKIRSTKLEDSAMYFCASSYEPWDSGNTIYFGEGSWLTVV.

The V call is TRBV11-2, the J call TRBJ2-3, with 8 bases identical to TRBD2. CDR3 length: 16 residues. Germline CDR1 SGHAT, CDR2 FQNNGV. V lost 1 base, J lost 5 bases, and 8 bases stayed unmatched. DNA for the CDR3: TGTGCCAGCAGCTTAGGTAGCGGGGCTGTGCAAGATACGCAGTATTTT. Protein: CASSLGSGAVQDTQYF.

CDR3 DNA: TGTGCCAGCAGCGCCCGGGACCCTTCGCTGTTTTTT. It is translated as CASSARDPSLFF. The V call is TRBV2, the J call TRBJ2-2; either TRBD1 or TRBD2 may supply D (5 bases each). Germline loops: CDR1 SNHLY, CDR2 FYNNEI. CDR3 length: 12 residues. Trimming took 6 bases from V and 13 from J, leaving 15 bases between them.

This chain's CDR3 is CASSQTGPPYEQYF. CDR3 sequence (DNA): TGTGCCAGCAGTCAAACAGGGCCCCCCTACGAGCAGTACTTC. The chain is built from TRBV6-6 and TRBJ2-7; D perhaps matches TRBD1 (6 bases). Trimming removed 5 bases at V and 2 bases at J, with 13 bases between. CDR3 length: 14 amino acids. Germline V gives CDR1 MNHNY, CDR2 SVGAGI (reference sequence).

The chain couples TRBV7-2 to TRBJ1-2, with TRBD1 matching over 7 bases. CDR1 is SGHTA, CDR2 FQGNSA, per germline. Unmatched junction bases numbered 10, after V lost 5 bases and J lost 13 bases. The length of the CDR3 is 12 residues. Here the CDR3 DNA reads TGTGCCAGCAGCCTCGACAGGGCTCTTCGCACCTTC. The encoded protein is CASSLDRALRTF.

This chain joins TRBV2 and TRBJ1-1, with 7 bases lining up with TRBD1. V trimming: 1 base; J trimming: 2 bases; junction bases outside the gene matches: 10. The V gene's germline CDR1 is SNHLY and CDR2 FYNNEI. CDR3 length equals 17 residues. The CDR3 coding sequence is TGTGCCAGCAGTGAAGTGGCGGCAGGGGGAATTAACACTGAAGCTTTCTTT. This sequence encodes CASSEVAAGGINTEAFF.

This rearrangement joins TRBV5-1 to TRBJ2-2, with D possibly TRBD1 on 6 matching bases. The CDR3 extends over 14 amino acids. V lost 4 bases and J 1 base, leaving 8 bases between the germline ends. CDR1 and CDR2 from the germline V gene are SGHRS and YFSETQ. CDR3 sequence reads: CASSTDRNTGELFF. CDR3 DNA: TGCGCCAGCAGCACGGACAGGAACACCGGGGAGCTGTTTTTT.

V and J are TRBV4-1 and TRBJ1-1; D is possibly TRBD1 (6 bases). The germline gives CDR1 MGHRA, CDR2 YSYEKL. The CDR3 loop spans 14 amino acids. V gave up 4 bases and J gave up 4 bases, with 13 bases separating them. In nucleotides, the CDR3 is TGCGCCAGCAGCCCCCAGGGAGGGGGCACTGAAGCTTTCTTT. Translated, it gives CASSPQGGGTEAFF.

The chain joins TRBV29-1 to TRBJ2-7; D is possibly TRBD2 (5 bases). The CDR3 contains 13 residues. The V and J ends lost 1 base and 4 bases respectively, with 11 bases between them. Germline V gene lookup returns CDR1 SQVTM and CDR2 ANQGSEA. This CDR3 reads CSVEGRGEYEQYF. The CDR3 DNA is TGCAGCGTTGAAGGACGGGGAGAGTACGAGCAGTACTTC.

This chain links TRBV19 with TRBJ2-1; TRBD1 aligns across 9 bases. Looked up from germline, CDR1 is LNHDA and CDR2 is SQIVND (reference sequence). This CDR3 region has 16 residues. V was pared by 5 bases and J by 9 bases, with 14 bases of the junction left unmatched. The CDR3, as DNA: TGTGCCAGTAGTTCCTACCGGGACAGGGTTGGAAGTGAGCAGTTCTTC. Residues: CASSSYRDRVGSEQFF.

The V gene is TRBV5-6, the J gene TRBJ2-2, with unresolved D. The V gene's germline CDR1 is SGHDT and CDR2 YYEEEE. CDR3 length: 17 amino acids. Trimming cost V 0 bases and J 6 bases, with 18 bases left between them. The CDR3: CASSLDWRPAGAGELFF. The DNA for the CDR3 is TGTGCCAGCAGCTTGGATTGGCGGCCGGCTGGGGCCGGGGAGCTGTTTTTT. Based on the CDR3 plus reference TRBV5-6 and TRBJ2-2, the full variable domain is DAGVTQSPTHLIKTRGQQVTLRCSPKSGHDTVSWYQQALGQGPQFIFQYYEEEERQRGNFPDRFSGHQFPNYSSELNVNALLLGDSALYLCASSLDWRPAGAGELFFGEGSRLTVL.

This chain links TRBV27 with TRBJ2-7, with D maybe TRBD1 (6 bases). The CDR3 is made up of 14 amino acids. From germline, CDR1 is MNHEY and CDR2 SMNVEV (reference sequence). Deletions cut 3 bases from V and 5 bases from J, with 14 bases between. The CDR3 DNA sequence: TGTGCCAGCAGTTTGAGGGGGAGCACTAACGAGCAGTACTTC. Protein sequence: CASSLRGSTNEQYF.

The chain combines TRBV5-1 with TRBJ2-7, with a tentative D call TRBD1 (6 bases). Germline assignment: CDR1 SGHRS and CDR2 YFSETQ. This CDR3 is built from 12 residues. Deletions cut 2 bases from V and 6 bases from J, with 9 bases between. CDR3 nucleotides: TGCGCCAGCAGCTTCAACAGGGTCGAGCAGTACTTC. It codes for CASSFNRVEQYF.

The rearrangement uses TRBV6-5 and TRBJ1-1; no firm D call. Trimming stripped 2 bases from V and 7 bases from J, with 11 bases between. The CDR3 covers 13 residues. The germline CDR1 and CDR2 sequences are MNHEY and SVGAGI. The CDR3 protein is CASSYVAGGEAFF. The CDR3 DNA sequence: TGTGCCAGCAGTTACGTTGCGGGAGGTGAAGCTTTCTTT.